A selection of T cell receptor beta chains follows, all from one sample in a study of CD8+CD57+ T cells in acquired aplastic anemia. Via MiXCR, TCRdb re-called the reads, giving one row per CDR3 protein. Found here are about 120,000 distinct CDR3 sequences, about 60% of them singletons; the top ten hold roughly 30%. Sequences were obtained from sorted CD4+, CD8+, or CD8+CD57+ T cells (not recorded which) from PBMCs. All receptors derive from a human donor with aplastic anemia. The conserved cysteine and the conserved F or W are not part of the CDR3 here. Each record gives: D gene, J gene, V gene, CDR3 protein. D genes are given only for firm matches.

>NA|TRBJ2-1|TRBV24-1
ATSAWGTYNEQF
>NA|TRBJ2-1|TRBV7-4
ASSLSLGMYNEQF
>TRBD1|TRBJ1-2|TRBV19
ASSTGTDTNYGYT
>NA|TRBJ2-3|TRBV15
ATSRSPAETDTQY
>NA|TRBJ2-7|TRBV2
ASRRDHPGEQY
>NA|TRBJ1-2|TRBV5-6
ASSPQPRGANYGYT
>NA|TRBJ1-2|TRBV20-1
SADWTAGYT
>NA|TRBJ2-7|TRBV5-1
ASSPDSASGEQY
>NA|TRBJ2-2|TRBV2
ASRVGGTVPRELF
>NA|TRBJ1-2|TRBV9
ASSARQDLNYGYT
>TRBD2|TRBJ2-1|TRBV10-1
ASSPNGLAGYNEQF
>NA|TRBJ2-2|TRBV7-8
ASSWGTGELF
>NA|TRBJ2-7|TRBV7-9
ASSLPSYYEQY
>TRBD1|TRBJ2-5|TRBV15
ATSRGQGWETQY
>NA|TRBJ1-1|TRBV7-9
ASSLRGLLNTEAF
>TRBD1|TRBJ2-1|TRBV19
ASKAMDRGYNEQF
>NA|TRBJ2-7|TRBV7-2
ASSLAANSYEQY
>NA|TRBJ2-6|TRBV7-9
ASSLKGANVLT
>TRBD2|TRBJ2-1|TRBV2
ASRETSGSYNEQF
>NA|TRBJ2-1|TRBV5-1
ASSLSSGSYNEQF
>NA|TRBJ2-7|TRBV4-1
ASSQVSGGVYEQY
>NA|TRBJ1-6|TRBV10-3
ASSYSAPQLQSPLH
>TRBD2|TRBJ2-3|TRBV7-6
ASSLELAGDTDTQY
>TRBD2|TRBJ2-1|TRBV7-2
ASSLTGGRYDEQF
>TRBD1|TRBJ2-5|TRBV29-1
SLRQGAFETQY
>NA|TRBJ2-3|TRBV19
ATLSRTHTQY
>TRBD1|TRBJ1-6|TRBV4-2
ASSAGTGEFSPLH